These T cell receptor beta chains were read from a single sample in a study of blood T cell repertoires in COVID-19. This table comes from immunoSEQ multiplex PCR, and its TCRdb copy is limited to in-frame clones, with some not included. The table records approximately 490,000 clones, around nine tenths of them present only once. Source material: PBMCs or T cells enriched from blood (not recorded which). Source of these receptors: a woman aged 55 to 70 who had recovered from COVID-19. CDR3s leave out the opening cysteine and the closing phenylalanine or tryptophan. Fields, in order: J gene, V gene, CDR3 protein.

j_call: TRBJ2-7; v_call: TRBV7-9; cdr3_aa: ASSRGTGEGPYEQY
j_call: TRBJ2-4; v_call: TRBV7-8; cdr3_aa: ASSSPYGQGAGNIQY
j_call: TRBJ1-2; v_call: TRBV30; cdr3_aa: AWSPPPNYGYT
j_call: TRBJ1-2; v_call: TRBV5-6; cdr3_aa: ASSLQGPNYGYT
j_call: TRBJ2-7; v_call: TRBV29-1; cdr3_aa: SVATGQIEQY
j_call: TRBJ2-7; v_call: TRBV25-1; cdr3_aa: ASSKAGGTYEQY
j_call: TRBJ1-1; v_call: TRBV7-2; cdr3_aa: ASSSLSQGEAF
j_call: TRBJ2-1; v_call: TRBV14; cdr3_aa: ASSQGTTYNEQF
j_call: TRBJ1-2; v_call: TRBV30; cdr3_aa: AWSVQSIYGYT
j_call: TRBJ2-2; v_call: TRBV30; cdr3_aa: AWSVSVRSTGELF
j_call: TRBJ1-4; v_call: TRBV27; cdr3_aa: ASSPTRQVATNEKLF
j_call: TRBJ1-6; v_call: TRBV10-3; cdr3_aa: AIRGTGDYNSPLH
j_call: TRBJ1-2; v_call: TRBV6-4; cdr3_aa: ASRPSGGSQGYT
j_call: TRBJ1-1; v_call: TRBV5-1; cdr3_aa: ASSLDGGGTNEAF
j_call: TRBJ1-2; v_call: TRBV2; cdr3_aa: ASSDPGGAIYGYT
j_call: TRBJ2-7; v_call: TRBV14; cdr3_aa: ASSQRTETSYEQY
j_call: TRBJ1-1; v_call: TRBV7-9; cdr3_aa: ASSFMGLDAEAF
j_call: TRBJ2-3; v_call: TRBV6-1; cdr3_aa: ASSETGGTDTQY
j_call: TRBJ1-1; v_call: TRBV18; cdr3_aa: ASSPNREDAF
j_call: TRBJ1-1; v_call: TRBV5-1; cdr3_aa: ASKFRSVSNTEAF
j_call: TRBJ2-1; v_call: TRBV7-9; cdr3_aa: ASSFSRQGANEQF
j_call: TRBJ1-6; v_call: TRBV30; cdr3_aa: AWNQGHNSPLH
j_call: TRBJ1-2; v_call: TRBV4-1; cdr3_aa: ASSQPVTGDYGYT
j_call: TRBJ2-1; v_call: TRBV24-1; cdr3_aa: ATSDPGTLINEQF
j_call: TRBJ1-5; v_call: TRBV27; cdr3_aa: ASSLKGTGLSGNQPQH
j_call: TRBJ2-5; v_call: TRBV4-1; cdr3_aa: ASSARGAGSETQY
j_call: TRBJ2-3; v_call: TRBV5-8; cdr3_aa: ASSLASGGTDTQY
j_call: TRBJ1-1; v_call: TRBV29-1; cdr3_aa: SVARGVGTEAF
j_call: TRBJ2-1; v_call: TRBV12-3/TRBV12-4; cdr3_aa: ASSFDGAQGQF
j_call: TRBJ1-4; v_call: TRBV20-1; cdr3_aa: SASVSTATNEKLF
j_call: TRBJ2-7; v_call: TRBV12-5; cdr3_aa: ASGSLKTGIYEQY
j_call: TRBJ1-3; v_call: TRBV7-9; cdr3_aa: ASSLAYWESGNTIY
j_call: TRBJ1-5; v_call: TRBV4-1; cdr3_aa: ASSHMPGNNQPQH
j_call: TRBJ1-1; v_call: TRBV7-9; cdr3_aa: ASSEWRQGTTEAF
j_call: TRBJ1-4; v_call: TRBV6-1; cdr3_aa: ASSARKTGHGDEKLF
j_call: TRBJ2-3; v_call: TRBV27; cdr3_aa: ASSLQLGLGATDTQY
j_call: TRBJ2-3; v_call: TRBV7-9; cdr3_aa: ASSLVLPGGKDTQY
j_call: TRBJ1-1; v_call: TRBV5-5; cdr3_aa: ASSLQGAGWVTEAF
j_call: TRBJ2-1; v_call: TRBV19; cdr3_aa: ASSMSGRGSYNEQF